This T cell receptor (beta chain) was documented in a study of glioma-infiltrating T cells listed by TCRdb under 2016. In terms of the full investigation: The study sequenced TCR alpha- and beta-chain repertoires from glioma tissue, from non-neoplastic brain tissue and from matched peripheral blood mononuclear cells. Each tissue-infiltrating repertoire was compared with the same patient's peripheral blood repertoire to measure divergence between tissue and blood T-cell populations. The paired cohort was made up of three low-grade glioma patients, 8 or 9 primary glioblastoma patients and three non-glioma patients who contributed non-neoplastic brain tissue. General findings and caveats noted by the study authors: Group comparisons were based on small numbers of patients: three non-neoplastic, three low-grade glioma and roughly 8 glioblastoma patients. VJ-independent divergence between tissue and blood was below expectation in non-neoplastic patients but above expectation in all gliomas, especially low-grade gliomas. Tissue and blood shared very few CDR3 sequences, a result attributed to high CDR3 diversity and limited sampling.

This clonotype is labeled medium-sized (0.01 to 0.1%). The antigen it binds to is not known. Base qualities are not recorded, but no much larger clone differs from it by a single base. The iRepertoire nested amplicon-rescue multiplex PCR (arm-PCR) platform was used to amplify TCR alpha and beta CDR3 regions from RNA. For one-step reverse transcription and amplification, roughly 100-450 ng of tissue mRNA or PBMC total RNA was used as input. Following bead purification, Illumina adapters were added through a secondary multiplex PCR, and the libraries were then gel-purified between 200 and 400 bp. Demultiplexing relied on internal 6-nucleotide barcodes carried by the libraries. Sequencing of libraries was performed on an Illumina MiSeq with 2x220 or 2x250 nucleotide paired-end reads. Per the authors' processing: Paired reads were merged with FLASH 1.2.11 and aligned to the GRCh37 human genome with BWA-MEM before extracting TRA and TRB reads. V and J assignment used an IMGT-derived reference of cassette sequences and CDR3 motifs that included pseudogenes. Three-frame translation of reads was performed, and productive CDR3s were defined as those with a C...FGXG motif and no stop codons. Clonotypes were defined as unique combinations of V-J cassette pair and CDR3 amino acid sequence. Reads were filtered by Hamming distance, thresholded by each sample's sequence error rate in mapped regions. The public reads were reprocessed in TCRdb via fastp at Q25 and MiXCR, keeping in-frame beta chains. Every entry covers one CDR3 protein and lists the most common genes and DNA from its rows. These V and J calls are TCRdb output, not the study's own analysis. The sample profile shows about 3,900 distinct CDR3 sequences; roughly 31% of them were found once. Jointly, the top ten make up 26% of the sample.

Sequencing input: glioma tissue, nonneoplastic brain tissue, or PBMCs (not recorded which). The receptor was isolated from a human donor with low-grade glioma or glioblastoma, undergoing nonglioma brain surgery, or in good health (not recorded which).

CDR3 loop: CASSTQVDYGYTF. The DNA reads TGTGCCAGCAGCACCCAGGTCGACTATGGCTACACCTTC. The chain employs TRBV7-9 and TRBJ1-2; the D gene is not confidently resolved. From its cysteine to its phenylalanine, the CDR3 spans 13 amino acids. Just the 39-base CDR3 DNA is kept, in frame starting at base 1. The germline ends are 10 bases apart after V is trimmed by 5 bases and J by 3 bases. CDR1 and CDR2 are drawn from the germline V gene (reference sequence): SEHNR, FQNEAQ. The full variable domain, completed from the reference TRBV7-9 and TRBJ1-2 proteins outside the CDR3, reads DTGVSQNPRHKITKRGQNVTFRCDPISEHNRLYWYRQTLGQGPEFLTYFQNEAQLEKSRLLSDRFSAERPKGSFSTLEIQRTEQGDSAMYLCASSTQVDYGYTFGSGTRLTVV.